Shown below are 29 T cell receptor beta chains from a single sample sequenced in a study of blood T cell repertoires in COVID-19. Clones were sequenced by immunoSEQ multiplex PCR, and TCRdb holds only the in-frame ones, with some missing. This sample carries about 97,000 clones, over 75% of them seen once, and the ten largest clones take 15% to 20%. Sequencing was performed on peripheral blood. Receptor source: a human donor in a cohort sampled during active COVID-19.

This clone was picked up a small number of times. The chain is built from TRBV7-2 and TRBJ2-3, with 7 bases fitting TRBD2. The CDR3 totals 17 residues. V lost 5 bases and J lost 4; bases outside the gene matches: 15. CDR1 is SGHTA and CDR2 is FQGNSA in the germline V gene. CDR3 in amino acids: CASSPPRLAGVSDTQYF. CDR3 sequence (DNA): TGTGCCAGCAGCCCCCCTAGACTCGCGGGAGTATCAGATACGCAGTATTTT.

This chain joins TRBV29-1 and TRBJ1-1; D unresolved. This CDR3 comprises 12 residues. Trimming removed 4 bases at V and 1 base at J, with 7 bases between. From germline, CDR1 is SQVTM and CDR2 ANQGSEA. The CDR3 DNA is TGCAGCGTTGGACGCGGGAACACTGAAGCTTTCTTT. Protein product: CSVGRGNTEAFF.

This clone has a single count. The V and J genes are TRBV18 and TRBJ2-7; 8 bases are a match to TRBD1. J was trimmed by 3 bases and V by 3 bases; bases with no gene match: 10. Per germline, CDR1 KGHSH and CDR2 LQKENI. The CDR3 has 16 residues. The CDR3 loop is CASSPILTTGDYEQYF. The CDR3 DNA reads TGTGCCAGCTCACCTATTCTCACGACAGGGGACTACGAGCAGTACTTC.

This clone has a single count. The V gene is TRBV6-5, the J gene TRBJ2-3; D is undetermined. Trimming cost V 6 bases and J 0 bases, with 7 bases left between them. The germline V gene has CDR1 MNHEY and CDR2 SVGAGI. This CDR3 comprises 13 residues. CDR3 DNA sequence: TGTGCCAGCAGCTATCTTAGCACAGATACGCAGTATTTT. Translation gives CASSYLSTDTQYF.

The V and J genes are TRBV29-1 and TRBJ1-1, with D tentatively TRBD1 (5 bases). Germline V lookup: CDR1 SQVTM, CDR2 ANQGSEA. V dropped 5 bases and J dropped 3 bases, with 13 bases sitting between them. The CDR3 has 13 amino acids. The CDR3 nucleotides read TGCAGCGTTTCTTTTTGGGGGGACACTGAAGCTTTCTTT. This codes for CSVSFWGDTEAFF. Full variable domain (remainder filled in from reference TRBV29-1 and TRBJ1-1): SAVISQKPSRDICQRGTSLTIQCQVDSQVTMMFWYRQQPGQSLTLIATANQGSEATYESGFVIDKFPISRPNLTFSTLTVSNMSPEDSSIYLCSVSFWGDTEAFFGQGTRLTVV.

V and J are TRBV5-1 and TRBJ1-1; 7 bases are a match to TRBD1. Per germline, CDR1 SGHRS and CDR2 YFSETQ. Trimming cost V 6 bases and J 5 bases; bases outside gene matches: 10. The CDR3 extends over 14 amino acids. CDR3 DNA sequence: TGCGCCAGCACCCTCTCAGGGGGAGAGACTGAAGCTTTCTTT. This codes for CASTLSGGETEAFF.

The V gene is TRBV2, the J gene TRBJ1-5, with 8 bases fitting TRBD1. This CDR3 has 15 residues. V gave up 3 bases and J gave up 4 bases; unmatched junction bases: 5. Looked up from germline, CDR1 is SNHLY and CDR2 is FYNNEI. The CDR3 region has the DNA TGTGCCAGCAGTGATATGCGACAGGGGAATCAGCCCCAGCATTTT. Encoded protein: CASSDMRQGNQPQHF. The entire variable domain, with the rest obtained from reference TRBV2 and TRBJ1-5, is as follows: EPEVTQTPSHQVTQMGQEVILRCVPISNHLYFYWYRQILGQKVEFLVSFYNNEISEKSEIFDDQFSVERPDGSNFTLKIRSTKLEDSAMYFCASSDMRQGNQPQHFGDGTRLSIL.

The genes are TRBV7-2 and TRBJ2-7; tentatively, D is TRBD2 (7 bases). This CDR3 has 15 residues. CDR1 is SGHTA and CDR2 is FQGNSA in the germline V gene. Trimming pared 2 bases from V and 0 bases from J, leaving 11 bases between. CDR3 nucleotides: TGTGCCAGCAGCTTAAGGGGGGGGAGCTCCTACGAGCAGTACTTC. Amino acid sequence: CASSLRGGSSYEQYF.

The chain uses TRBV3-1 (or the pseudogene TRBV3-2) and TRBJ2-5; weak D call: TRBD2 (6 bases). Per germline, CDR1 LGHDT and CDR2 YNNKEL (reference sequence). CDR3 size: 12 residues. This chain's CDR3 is CAAVAGGETQYF. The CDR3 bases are TGTGCAGCGGTCGCAGGAGGGGAGACCCAGTACTTC.

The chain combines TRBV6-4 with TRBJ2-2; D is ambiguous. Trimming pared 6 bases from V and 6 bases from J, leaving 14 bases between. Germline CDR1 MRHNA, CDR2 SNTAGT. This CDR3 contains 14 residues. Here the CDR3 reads CASRPEHAAGELFF. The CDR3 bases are TGTGCCAGCAGACCCGAGCACGCGGCCGGGGAGCTGTTTTTT.

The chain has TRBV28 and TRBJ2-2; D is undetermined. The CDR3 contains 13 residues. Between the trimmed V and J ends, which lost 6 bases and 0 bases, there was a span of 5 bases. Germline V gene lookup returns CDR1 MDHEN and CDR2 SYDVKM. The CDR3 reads CASRYPNTGELFF. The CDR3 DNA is TGTGCCAGCAGGTATCCGAACACCGGGGAGCTGTTTTTT.

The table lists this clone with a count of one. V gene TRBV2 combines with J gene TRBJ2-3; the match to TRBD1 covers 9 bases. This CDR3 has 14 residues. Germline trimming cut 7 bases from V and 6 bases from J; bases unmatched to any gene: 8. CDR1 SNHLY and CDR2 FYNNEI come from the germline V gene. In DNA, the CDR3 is TGTGCCAGCATTCAAGACAGGGGGGCTGATACGCAGTATTTT. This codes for CASIQDRGADTQYF.

CDR3 loop: CASSPGDRYNSPLHF. CDR3 DNA sequence: TGTGCCAGCAGTCCAGGGGACAGATATAATTCACCCCTCCACTTT. The rearrangement joins TRBV28 to TRBJ1-6; TRBD1 matches at 7 bases. Trimming took 5 bases from V and 4 from J; bases not matched to a gene: 5. Germline V gene lookup returns CDR1 MDHEN and CDR2 SYDVKM. CDR3 length: 15 amino acids. Based on the CDR3 plus reference TRBV28 and TRBJ1-6, the full variable domain is DVKVTQSSRYLVKRTGEKVFLECVQDMDHENMFWYRQDPGLGLRLIYFSYDVKMKEKGDIPEGYSVSREKKERFSLILESASTNQTSMYLCASSPGDRYNSPLHFGNGTRLTVT.

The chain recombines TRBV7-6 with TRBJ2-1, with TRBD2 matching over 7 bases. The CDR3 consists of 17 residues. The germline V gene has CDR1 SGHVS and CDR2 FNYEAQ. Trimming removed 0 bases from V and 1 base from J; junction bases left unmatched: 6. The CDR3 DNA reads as TGTGCCAGCAGCTTAGCTCCTACCGGGAGGTCCTACAATGAGCAGTTCTTC. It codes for CASSLAPTGRSYNEQFF.

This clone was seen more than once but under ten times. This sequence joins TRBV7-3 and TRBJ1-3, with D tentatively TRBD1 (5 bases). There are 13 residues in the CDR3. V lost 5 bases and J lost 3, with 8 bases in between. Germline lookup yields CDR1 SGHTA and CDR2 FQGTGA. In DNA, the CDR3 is TGTGCCAGCAGCGCAGGGCTTGGAAACACCATATATTTT. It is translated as CASSAGLGNTIYF.

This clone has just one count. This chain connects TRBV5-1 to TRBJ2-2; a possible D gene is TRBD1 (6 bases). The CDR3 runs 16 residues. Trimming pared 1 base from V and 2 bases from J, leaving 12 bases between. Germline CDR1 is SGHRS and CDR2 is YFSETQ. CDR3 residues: CASSLITRGNTGELFF. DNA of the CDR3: TGCGCCAGCAGCTTGATTACCAGGGGAAACACCGGGGAGCTGTTTTTT.

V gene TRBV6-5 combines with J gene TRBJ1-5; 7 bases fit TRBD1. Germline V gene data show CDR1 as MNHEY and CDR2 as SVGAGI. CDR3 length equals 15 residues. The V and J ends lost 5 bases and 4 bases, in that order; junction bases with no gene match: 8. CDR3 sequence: CASSRRQGVNQPQHF. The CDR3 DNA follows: TGTGCCAGCAGTCGCAGACAGGGCGTGAATCAGCCCCAGCATTTT.

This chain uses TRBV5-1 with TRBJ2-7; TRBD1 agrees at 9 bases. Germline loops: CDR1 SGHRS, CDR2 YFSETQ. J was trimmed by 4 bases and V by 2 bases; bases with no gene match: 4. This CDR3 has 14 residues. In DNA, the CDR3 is TGCGCCAGCAGCTTCGGGGGACAGGGTTACGAGCAGTACTTC. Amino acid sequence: CASSFGGQGYEQYF.

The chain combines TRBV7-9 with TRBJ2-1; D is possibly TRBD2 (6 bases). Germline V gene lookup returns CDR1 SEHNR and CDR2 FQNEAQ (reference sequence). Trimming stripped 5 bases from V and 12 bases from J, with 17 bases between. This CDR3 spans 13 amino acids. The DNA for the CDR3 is TGTGCCAGCAGCACCTATGAGGGGACTGGGCAGTTCTTC. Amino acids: CASSTYEGTGQFF.

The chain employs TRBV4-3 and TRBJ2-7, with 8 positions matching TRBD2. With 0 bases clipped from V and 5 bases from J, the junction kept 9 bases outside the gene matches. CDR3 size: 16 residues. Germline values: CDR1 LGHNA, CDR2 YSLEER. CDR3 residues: CASSQDLGAGGNEQYF. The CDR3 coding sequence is TGCGCCAGCAGCCAAGATTTGGGGGCGGGAGGTAACGAGCAGTACTTC.

The DNA for the CDR3 is TGTGCCAGCAGCTTAAAACTAGCGGGAAGTACGCAGTATTTT. Protein product: CASSLKLAGSTQYF. This rearrangement joins TRBV7-2 to TRBJ2-3, with 10 nucleotides matching TRBD2. J was trimmed by 8 bases and V by 2 bases; bases with no gene match: 4. This CDR3 is 14 amino acids long. CDR1 is SGHTA and CDR2 is FQGNSA in the germline V gene.

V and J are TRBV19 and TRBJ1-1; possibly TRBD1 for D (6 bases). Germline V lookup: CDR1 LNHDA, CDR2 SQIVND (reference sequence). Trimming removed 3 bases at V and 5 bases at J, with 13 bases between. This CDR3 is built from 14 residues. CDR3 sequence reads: CASSIKQGWTEAFF. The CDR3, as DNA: TGTGCCAGTAGTATCAAACAGGGTTGGACTGAAGCTTTCTTT. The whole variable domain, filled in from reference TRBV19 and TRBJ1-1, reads DGGITQSPKYLFRKEGQNVTLSCEQNLNHDAMYWYRQDPGQGLRLIYYSQIVNDFQKGDIAEGYSVSREKKESFPLTVTSAQKNPTAFYLCASSIKQGWTEAFFGQGTRLTVV.

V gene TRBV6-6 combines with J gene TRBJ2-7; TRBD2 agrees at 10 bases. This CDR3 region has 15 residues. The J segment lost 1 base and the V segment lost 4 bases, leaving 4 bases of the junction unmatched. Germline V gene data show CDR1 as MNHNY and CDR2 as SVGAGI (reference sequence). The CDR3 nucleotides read TGTGCCAGCAGTTCGGGACTAGCGTCATCCTACGAGCAGTACTTC. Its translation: CASSSGLASSYEQYF.

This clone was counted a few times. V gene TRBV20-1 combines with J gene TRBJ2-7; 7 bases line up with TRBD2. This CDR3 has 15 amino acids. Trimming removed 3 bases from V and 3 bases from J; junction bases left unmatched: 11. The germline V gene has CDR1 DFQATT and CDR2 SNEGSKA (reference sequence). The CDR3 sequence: CSASWPSGIFYEQYF. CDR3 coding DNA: TGCAGTGCTAGTTGGCCCAGCGGGATTTTCTACGAGCAGTACTTC.

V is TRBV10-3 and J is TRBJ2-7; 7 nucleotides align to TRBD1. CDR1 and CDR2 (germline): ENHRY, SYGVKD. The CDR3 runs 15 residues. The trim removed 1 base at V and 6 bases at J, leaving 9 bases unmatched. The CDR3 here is CAISEYAGQDSEQYF. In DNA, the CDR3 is TGTGCCATCAGTGAGTACGCAGGACAGGACAGCGAGCAGTACTTC.

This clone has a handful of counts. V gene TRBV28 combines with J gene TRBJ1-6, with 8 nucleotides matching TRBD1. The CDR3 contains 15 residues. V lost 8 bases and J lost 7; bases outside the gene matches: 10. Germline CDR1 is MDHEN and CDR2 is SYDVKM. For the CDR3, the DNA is TGTGCCAGCGAACGTACAGGGGGAGGAAATTCACCCCTCCACTTT. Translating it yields CASERTGGGNSPLHF.

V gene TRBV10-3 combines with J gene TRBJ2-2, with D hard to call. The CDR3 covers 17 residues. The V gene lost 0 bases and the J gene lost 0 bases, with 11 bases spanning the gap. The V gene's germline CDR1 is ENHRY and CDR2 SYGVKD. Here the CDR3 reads CAISESGRIANTGELFF. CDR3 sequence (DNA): TGTGCCATCAGTGAGTCGGGCAGGATTGCGAACACCGGGGAGCTGTTTTTT.

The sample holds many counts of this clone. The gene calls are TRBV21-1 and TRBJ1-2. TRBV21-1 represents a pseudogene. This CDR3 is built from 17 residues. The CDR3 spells CASQRDHKRGGRGGYTF. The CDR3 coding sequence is TGTGCCAGCCAACGGGATCATAAGAGGGGGGGAAGAGGAGGCTACACCTTC.

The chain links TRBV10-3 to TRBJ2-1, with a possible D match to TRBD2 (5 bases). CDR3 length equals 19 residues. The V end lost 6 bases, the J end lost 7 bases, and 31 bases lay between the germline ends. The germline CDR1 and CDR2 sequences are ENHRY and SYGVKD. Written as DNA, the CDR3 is TGTGCCATCAGCCGAGCACCCCCACTACTCGTCACAACGGGGAATGAGCAGTTCTTC. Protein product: CAISRAPPLLVTTGNEQFF.